This T cell receptor beta chain came from a study of T cell repertoires in ileal Crohn's disease. Across the study: Operated complications were stricturing disease (approximately 61%) and penetrating disease (39%).

This CDR3 is 16 amino acids long. Lamina propria lymphocytes from surgical specimens were isolated on a density gradient before sorting. A word on this clone: Its antigen remains unidentified.

The assay was immunoSEQ multiplex PCR, and TCRdb's table has in-frame clones only and misses some. The sample has 6 to 8 clones. Points from the study as a whole: Every patient over 26.8% clonality showed endoscopic recurrence. Active smokers at surgery had more clonal expansions than non-smokers. Mucosal expansions were suggested to be mainly CD8 T cells.

This chain uses TRBV1 with TRBJ1-2. TRBV1 is reported as a pseudogene. The sequenced material came from a sorted T cell subset from the ileum. The receptor was derived from an adult with Crohn's disease. The CDR3, as DNA: TGCACCAGCAGCTTAAATGGTTTGCGAAAGACCTATGGCTACACCTTC. It yields the protein CTSSLNGLRKTYGYTF.